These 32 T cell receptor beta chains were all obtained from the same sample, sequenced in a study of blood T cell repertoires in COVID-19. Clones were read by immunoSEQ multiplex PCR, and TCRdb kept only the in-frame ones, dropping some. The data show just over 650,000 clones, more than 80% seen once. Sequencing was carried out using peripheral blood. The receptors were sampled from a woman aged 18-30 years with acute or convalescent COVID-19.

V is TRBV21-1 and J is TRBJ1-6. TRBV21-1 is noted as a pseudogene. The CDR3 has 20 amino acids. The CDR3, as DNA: TGTGCCAGCAGCAAGGTCTGGCAGCTCGTTATCTTCCTTAGGAGTTCACCCCTCCACTTT. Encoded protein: CASSKVWQLVIFLRSSPLHF.

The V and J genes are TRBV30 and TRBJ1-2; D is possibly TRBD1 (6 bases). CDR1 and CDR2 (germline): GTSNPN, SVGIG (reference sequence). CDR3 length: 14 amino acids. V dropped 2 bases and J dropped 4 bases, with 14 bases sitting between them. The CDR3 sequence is CAWSNTGRSYGYTF. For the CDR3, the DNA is TGTGCCTGGAGTAACACAGGGCGGAGCTATGGCTACACCTTC.

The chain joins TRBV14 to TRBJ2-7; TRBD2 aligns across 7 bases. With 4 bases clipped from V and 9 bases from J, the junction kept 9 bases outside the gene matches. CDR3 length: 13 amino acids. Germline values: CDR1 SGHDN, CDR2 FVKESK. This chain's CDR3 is CASSPSGGRAQYF. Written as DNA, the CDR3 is TGTGCCAGCAGCCCATCGGGGGGTAGGGCGCAGTACTTC. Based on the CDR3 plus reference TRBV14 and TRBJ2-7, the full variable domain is EAGVTQFPSHSVIEKGQTVTLRCDPISGHDNLYWYRRVMGKEIKFLLHFVKESKQDESGMPNNRFLAERTGGTYSTLKVQPAELEDSGVYFCASSPSGGRAQYFGPGTRLTVT.

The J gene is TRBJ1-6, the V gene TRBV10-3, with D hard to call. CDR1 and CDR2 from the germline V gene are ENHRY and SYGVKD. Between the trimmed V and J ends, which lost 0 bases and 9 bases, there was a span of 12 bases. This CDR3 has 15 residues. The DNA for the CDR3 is TGTGCCATCAGTGAGTCTCACAGAGAGCTTTCACCCCTCCACTTT. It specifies CAISESHRELSPLHF.

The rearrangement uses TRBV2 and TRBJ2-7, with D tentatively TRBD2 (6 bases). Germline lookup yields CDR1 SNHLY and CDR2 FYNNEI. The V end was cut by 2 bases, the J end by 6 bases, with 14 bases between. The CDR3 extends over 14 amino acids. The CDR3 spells CASSESISGREQYF. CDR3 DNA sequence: TGTGCCAGCAGTGAATCAATCAGCGGGCGCGAGCAGTACTTC.

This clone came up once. For the CDR3, the DNA is TGTGCCAGATTGGGGAGAGACAGGGCCCCAATATACGAGCAGTACTTC. Translating gives CARLGRDRAPIYEQYF. This rearrangement joins TRBV6-4 to TRBJ2-7; 7 bases line up with TRBD1. Germline CDR1 is MRHNA and CDR2 is SNTAGT. There are 16 residues in the CDR3. The J segment lost 4 bases and the V segment lost 9 bases, leaving 18 bases of the junction unmatched.

CDR3 sequence (DNA): TGTGCCAGCAGCGTCGCAGCTGGACAGGGTGGATTTATTTCACCCCTCCACTTT. Amino acids: CASSVAAGQGGFISPLHF. This rearrangement joins TRBV9 to TRBJ1-6; 8 bases fit TRBD1. This CDR3 has 18 residues. The trim removed 2 bases at V and 9 bases at J, leaving 16 bases unmatched. Germline-derived CDR1 and CDR2 are SGDLS and YYNGEE.

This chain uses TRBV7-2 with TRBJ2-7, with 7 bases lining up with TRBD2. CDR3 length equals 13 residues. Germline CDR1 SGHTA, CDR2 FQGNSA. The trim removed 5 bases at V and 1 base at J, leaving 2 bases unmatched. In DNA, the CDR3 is TGTGCCAGCAGCCCGCGGGGGTCCTACGAGCAGTACTTC. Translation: CASSPRGSYEQYF. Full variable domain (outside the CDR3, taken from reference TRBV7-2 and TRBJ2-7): GAGVSQSPSNKVTEKGKDVELRCDPISGHTALYWYRQSLGQGLEFLIYFQGNSAPDKSGLPSDRFSAERTGGSVSTLTIQRTQQEDSAVYLCASSPRGSYEQYFGPGTRLTVT.

In nucleotides, the CDR3 is TGTGCCAGCAGTTTTTCTCTTTTATCCAATGAGCAGTTCTTC. This translates into CASSFSLLSNEQFF. J is TRBJ2-1 and V is TRBV6-6; no clear D gene. The V end was cut by 4 bases, the J end by 6 bases, with 13 bases between. Germline V lookup: CDR1 MNHNY, CDR2 SVGAGI (reference sequence). The CDR3 sequence is 14 residues long.

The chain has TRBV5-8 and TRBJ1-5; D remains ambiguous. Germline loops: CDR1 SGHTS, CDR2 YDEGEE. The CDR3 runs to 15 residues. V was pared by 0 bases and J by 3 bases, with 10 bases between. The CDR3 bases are TGTGCCAGCAGCTTGGCTCGCCTATCCAATCAGCCCCAGCATTTT. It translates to CASSLARLSNQPQHF.

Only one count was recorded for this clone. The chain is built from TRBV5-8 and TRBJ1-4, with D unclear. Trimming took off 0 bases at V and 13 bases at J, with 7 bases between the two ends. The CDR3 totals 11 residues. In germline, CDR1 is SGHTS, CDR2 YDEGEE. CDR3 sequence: CASSLEVGLFF. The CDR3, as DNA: TGTGCCAGCAGCTTGGAAGTCGGACTGTTTTTT.

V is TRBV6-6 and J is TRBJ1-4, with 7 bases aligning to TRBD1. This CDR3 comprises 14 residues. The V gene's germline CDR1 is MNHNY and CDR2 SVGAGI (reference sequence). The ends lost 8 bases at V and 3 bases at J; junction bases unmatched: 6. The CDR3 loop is CASGRGTANEKLFF. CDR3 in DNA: TGTGCCAGCGGCAGGGGGACAGCTAATGAAAAACTGTTTTTT.

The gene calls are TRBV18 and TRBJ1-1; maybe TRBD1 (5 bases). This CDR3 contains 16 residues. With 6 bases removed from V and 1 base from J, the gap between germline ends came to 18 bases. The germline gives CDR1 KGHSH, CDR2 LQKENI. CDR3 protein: CASSPIPLDRNTEAFF. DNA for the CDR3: TGTGCCAGCTCCCCCATCCCCCTCGACAGGAACACTGAAGCTTTCTTT.

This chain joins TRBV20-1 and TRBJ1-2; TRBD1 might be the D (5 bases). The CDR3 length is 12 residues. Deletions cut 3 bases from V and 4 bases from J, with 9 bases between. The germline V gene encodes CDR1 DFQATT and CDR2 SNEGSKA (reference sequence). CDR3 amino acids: CSASRQTYGYTF. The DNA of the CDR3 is TGCAGTGCTAGTAGACAGACCTATGGCTACACCTTC.

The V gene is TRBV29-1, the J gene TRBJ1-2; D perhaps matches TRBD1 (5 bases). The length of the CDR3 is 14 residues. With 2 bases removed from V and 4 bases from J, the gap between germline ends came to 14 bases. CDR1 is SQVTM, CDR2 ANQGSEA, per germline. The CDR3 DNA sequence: TGCAGCGTTGAATTCTCAGGGAGGAGCTATGGCTACACCTTC. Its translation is CSVEFSGRSYGYTF.

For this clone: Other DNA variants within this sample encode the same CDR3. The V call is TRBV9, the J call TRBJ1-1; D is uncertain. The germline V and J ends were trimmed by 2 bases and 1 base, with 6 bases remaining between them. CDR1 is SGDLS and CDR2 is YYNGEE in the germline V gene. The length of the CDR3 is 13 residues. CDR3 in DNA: TGTGCCAGCAGCGTGGGGAGGAACACTGAAGCTTTCTTT. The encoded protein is CASSVGRNTEAFF. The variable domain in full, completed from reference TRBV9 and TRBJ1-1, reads DSGVTQTPKHLITATGQRVTLRCSPRSGDLSVYWYQQSLDQGLQFLIQYYNGEERAKGNILERFSAQQFPDLHSELNLSSLELGDSALYFCASSVGRNTEAFFGQGTRLTVV.

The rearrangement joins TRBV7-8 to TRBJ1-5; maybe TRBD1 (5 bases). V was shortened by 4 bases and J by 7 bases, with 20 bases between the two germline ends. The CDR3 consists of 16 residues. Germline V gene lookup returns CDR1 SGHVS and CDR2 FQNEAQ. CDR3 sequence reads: CASSSLYPPGNQPQHF. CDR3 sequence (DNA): TGTGCCAGCAGCTCCCTGTACCCCCCAGGGAACCAGCCCCAGCATTTT.

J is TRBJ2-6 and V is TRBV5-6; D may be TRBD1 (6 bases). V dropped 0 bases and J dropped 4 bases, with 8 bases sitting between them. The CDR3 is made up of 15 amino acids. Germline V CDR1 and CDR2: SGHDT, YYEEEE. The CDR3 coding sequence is TGTGCCAGCAGCTTGGAGGGGGTCGGGGCCAACGTCCTGACTTTC. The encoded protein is CASSLEGVGANVLTF.

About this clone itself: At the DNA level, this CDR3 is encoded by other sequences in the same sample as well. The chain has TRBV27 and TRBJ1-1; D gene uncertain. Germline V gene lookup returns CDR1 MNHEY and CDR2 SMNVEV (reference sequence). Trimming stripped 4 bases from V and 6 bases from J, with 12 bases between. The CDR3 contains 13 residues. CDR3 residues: CASSYGGGAEAFF. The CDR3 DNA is TGTGCCAGCAGTTACGGCGGAGGAGCTGAAGCTTTCTTT.

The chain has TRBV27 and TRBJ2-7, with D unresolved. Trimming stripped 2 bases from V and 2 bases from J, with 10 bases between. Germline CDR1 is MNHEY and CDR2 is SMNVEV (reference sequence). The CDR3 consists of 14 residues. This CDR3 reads CASSLNAVPYEQYF. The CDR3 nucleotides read TGTGCCAGCAGTTTAAATGCAGTCCCCTACGAGCAGTACTTC.

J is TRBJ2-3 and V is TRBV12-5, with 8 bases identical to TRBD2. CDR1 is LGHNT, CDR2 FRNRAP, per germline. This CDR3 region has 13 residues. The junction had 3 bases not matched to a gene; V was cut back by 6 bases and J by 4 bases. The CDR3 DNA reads TGTGCTAGTGGGAGTAGCGGGGCAGATACGCAGTATTTT. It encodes CASGSSGADTQYF.

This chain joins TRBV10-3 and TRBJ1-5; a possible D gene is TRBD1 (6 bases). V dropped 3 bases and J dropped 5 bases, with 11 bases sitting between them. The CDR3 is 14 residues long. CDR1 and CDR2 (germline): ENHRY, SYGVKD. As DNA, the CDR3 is TGTGCCATCAGTGATGCGGGGGCTCATCAGCCCCAGCATTTT. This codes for CAISDAGAHQPQHF.

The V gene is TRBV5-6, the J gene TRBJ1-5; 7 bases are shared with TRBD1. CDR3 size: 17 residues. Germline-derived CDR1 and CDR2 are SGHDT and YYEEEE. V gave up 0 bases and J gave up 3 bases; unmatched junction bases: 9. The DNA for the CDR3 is TGTGCCAGCAGCTTGGCAGCCCGACAGGGAATCAATCAGCCCCAGCATTTT. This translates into CASSLAARQGINQPQHF.

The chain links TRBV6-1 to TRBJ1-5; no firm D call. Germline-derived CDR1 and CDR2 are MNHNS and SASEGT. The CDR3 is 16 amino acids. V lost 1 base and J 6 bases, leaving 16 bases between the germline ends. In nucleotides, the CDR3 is TGTGCCAGCAGTGAAGTTCTCTCTGCGCGGGGTCAGCCCCAGCATTTT. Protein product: CASSEVLSARGQPQHF.

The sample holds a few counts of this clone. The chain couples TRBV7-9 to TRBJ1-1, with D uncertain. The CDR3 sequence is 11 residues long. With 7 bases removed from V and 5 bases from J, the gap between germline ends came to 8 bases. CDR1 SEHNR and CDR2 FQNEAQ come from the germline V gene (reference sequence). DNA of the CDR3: TGTGCCAGCACCGACGGGACTGAAGCTTTCTTT. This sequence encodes CASTDGTEAFF.

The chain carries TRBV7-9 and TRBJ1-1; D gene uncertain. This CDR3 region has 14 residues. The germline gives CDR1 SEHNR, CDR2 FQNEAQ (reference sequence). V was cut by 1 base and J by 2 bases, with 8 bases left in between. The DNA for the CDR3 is TGTGCCAGCAGCTTAGACTTGAAAAACACTGAAGCTTTCTTT. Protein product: CASSLDLKNTEAFF.

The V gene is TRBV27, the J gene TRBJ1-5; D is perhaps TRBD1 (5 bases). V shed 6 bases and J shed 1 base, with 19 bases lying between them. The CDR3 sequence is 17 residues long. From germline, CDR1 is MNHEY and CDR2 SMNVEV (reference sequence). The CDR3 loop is CASSYSMGGRSNQPQHF. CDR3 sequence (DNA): TGTGCCAGCAGCTATTCTATGGGGGGTAGGAGCAATCAGCCCCAGCATTTT.

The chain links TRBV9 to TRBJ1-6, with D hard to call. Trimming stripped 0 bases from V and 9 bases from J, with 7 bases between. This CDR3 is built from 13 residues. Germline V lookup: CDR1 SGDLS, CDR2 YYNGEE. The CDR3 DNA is TGTGCCAGCAGCGTAGATCTGAGTTCACCCCTCCACTTT. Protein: CASSVDLSSPLHF. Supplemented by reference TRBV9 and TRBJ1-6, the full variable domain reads DSGVTQTPKHLITATGQRVTLRCSPRSGDLSVYWYQQSLDQGLQFLIQYYNGEERAKGNILERFSAQQFPDLHSELNLSSLELGDSALYFCASSVDLSSPLHFGNGTRLTVT.

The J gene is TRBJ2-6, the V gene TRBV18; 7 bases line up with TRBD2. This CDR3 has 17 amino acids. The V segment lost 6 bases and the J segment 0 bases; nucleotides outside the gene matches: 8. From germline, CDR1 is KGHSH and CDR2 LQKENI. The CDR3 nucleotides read TGTGCCAGCTCCCTTTGGGAGGGATCCTCTGGGGCCAACGTCCTGACTTTC. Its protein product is CASSLWEGSSGANVLTF.

This CDR3 is CASSYTGQGGYTF. In nucleotides, the CDR3 is TGTGCCAGCAGCTACACAGGACAGGGCGGCTACACCTTC. V gene TRBV7-3 combines with J gene TRBJ1-2, with 8 positions matching TRBD1. There are 13 residues in the CDR3. Germline values: CDR1 SGHTA, CDR2 FQGTGA. J lost 8 bases, V lost 4 bases, and 6 bases had no gene match. Combining the CDR3 with reference TRBV7-3 and TRBJ1-2 gives the whole variable domain GAGVSQTPSNKVTEKGKYVELRCDPISGHTALYWYRQSLGQGPEFLIYFQGTGAADDSGLPNDRFFAVRPEGSVSTLKIQRTERGDSAVYLCASSYTGQGGYTFGSGTRLTVV.

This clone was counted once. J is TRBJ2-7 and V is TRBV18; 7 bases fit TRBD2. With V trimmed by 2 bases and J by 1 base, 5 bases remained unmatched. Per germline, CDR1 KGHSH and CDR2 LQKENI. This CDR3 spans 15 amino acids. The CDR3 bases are TGTGCCAGCTCACCAAGGGAGGGGACTTCCTACGAGCAGTACTTC. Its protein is CASSPREGTSYEQYF.

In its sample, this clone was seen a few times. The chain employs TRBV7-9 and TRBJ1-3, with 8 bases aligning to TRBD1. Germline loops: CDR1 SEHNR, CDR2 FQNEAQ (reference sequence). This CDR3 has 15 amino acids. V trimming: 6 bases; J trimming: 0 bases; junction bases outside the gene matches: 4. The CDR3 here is CASSSDRVSGNTIYF. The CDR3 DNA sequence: TGTGCCAGCAGTTCGGACAGGGTCTCTGGAAACACCATATATTTT.